This T cell receptor (beta chain) emerged from a study of T cell responses to AZD1222 COVID-19 vaccine. Findings of the study overall: Rises in breadth and depth of Spike-specific TCRs came after two AZD1222 doses.

To note about this clone: Its antigen is undetermined.

Trimming cost V 0 bases and J 7 bases, with 9 bases left between them. This CDR3 has 14 amino acids. Germline-derived CDR1 and CDR2 are MGHRA and YSYEKL. Clones were read by immunoSEQ multiplex PCR, and TCRdb kept only the in-frame ones, dropping some. The sample holds 150,000 to 200,000 clones, approximately 90% seen once. The chain employs TRBV4-1 and TRBJ1-4; D gene unclear. Sequenced material: peripheral blood, taken 28 days after the second dose of the MenACWY control vaccine. This TCR came from an adult who received the MenACWY meningococcal vaccine as a control. CDR3 sequence: CASSQERTVEKLFF. The CDR3 DNA sequence: TGCGCCAGCAGCCAAGAAAGGACGGTTGAAAAACTGTTTTTT.